Listed below are T cell receptor beta chains from one sample, sequenced in a study of blood T cell repertoires in COVID-19. Assay used: immunoSEQ multiplex PCR; TCRdb lists only in-frame clones, some missing. The sample contains about 44,000 clones, approximately 87% of which appear only once. Sequencing was done on a sample of peripheral blood. The receptor set was obtained from a human donor in a cohort sampled during active COVID-19. CDR3s include the opening cysteine and the closing phenylalanine or tryptophan. D genes are given only for firm matches. Not every row has a clone size; where given, it reads once, few, many or a size class.

>-|-|TRBV24-1|TRBJ2-3
TGTGCCACCAGTGACCCGGGAACTAGCAGCACAGATACGCAGTATTTT
CATSDPGTSSTDTQYF
>-|-|TRBV5-4|TRBJ1-1
TGTGCCAGCAGCCGGGACGGGGGGAAGACTGAAGCTTTCTTT
CASSRDGGKTEAFF
>-|TRBD1|TRBV12-3/TRBV12-4|TRBJ1-4
TGTGCCAGCGCGGGGACAGCTAATGAAAAACTGTTTTTT
CASAGTANEKLFF
>-|TRBD2|TRBV19|TRBJ2-3
TGTGCCAGTAGTACACCGGGACTAGTGCCAGATACGCAGTATTTT
CASSTPGLVPDTQYF
>few|TRBD1|TRBV28|TRBJ1-2
TGTGCCAGCAGAGACAGGGGCTTGGATGGCTACACCTTC
CASRDRGLDGYTF
>once|-|TRBV3-1/TRBV3-2|TRBJ2-2
TGTGCCAGCAGCCAATCGCTGACAGGAGCGAACACCGGGGAGCTGTTTTTT
CASSQSLTGANTGELFF
>-|TRBD1|TRBV6-1|TRBJ2-5
TGTGCCAGCAGTGAAATGGACAGGTTTTGGGAGACCCAGTACTTC
CASSEMDRFWETQYF
>few|-|TRBV10-3|TRBJ2-2
TGTGCCATCAGTGAGTCGGGGGGGGCGATGAACACCGGGGAGCTGTTTTTT
CAISESGGAMNTGELFF
>-|-|TRBV5-3|TRBJ1-5
TGTGCCAGAATCATTAGGAGCCCCGGGCCCCAGCATTTT
CARIIRSPGPQHF
>-|-|TRBV12-3/TRBV12-4|TRBJ2-1
TGTGCCAGCAGTACATGGGGGGTCAATGAGCAGTTCTTC
CASSTWGVNEQFF